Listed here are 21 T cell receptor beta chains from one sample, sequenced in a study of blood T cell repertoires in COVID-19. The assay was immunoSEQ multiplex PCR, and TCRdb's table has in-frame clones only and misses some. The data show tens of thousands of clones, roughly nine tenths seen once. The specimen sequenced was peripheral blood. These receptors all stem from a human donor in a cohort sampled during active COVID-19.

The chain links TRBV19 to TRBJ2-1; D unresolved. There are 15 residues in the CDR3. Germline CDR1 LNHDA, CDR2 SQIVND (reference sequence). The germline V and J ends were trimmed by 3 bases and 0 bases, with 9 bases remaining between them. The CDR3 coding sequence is TGTGCCAGTAGTATCCCCTTTTCCTCCTACAATGAGCAGTTCTTC. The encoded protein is CASSIPFSSYNEQFF.

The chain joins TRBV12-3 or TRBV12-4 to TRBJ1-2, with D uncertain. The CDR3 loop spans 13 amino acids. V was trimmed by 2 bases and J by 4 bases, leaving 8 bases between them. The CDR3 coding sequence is TGTGCCAGCAGTTTACCAGGAATCTATGGCTACACCTTC. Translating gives CASSLPGIYGYTF.

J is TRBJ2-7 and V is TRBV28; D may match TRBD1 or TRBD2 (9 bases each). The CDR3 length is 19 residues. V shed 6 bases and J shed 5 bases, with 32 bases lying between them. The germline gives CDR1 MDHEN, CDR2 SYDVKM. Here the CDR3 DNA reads TGTGCCAGCAGCGGGACAGGGCCCTTTGCGGGGCGGGAGGGCCACGAGCAGTACTTC. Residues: CASSGTGPFAGREGHEQYF.

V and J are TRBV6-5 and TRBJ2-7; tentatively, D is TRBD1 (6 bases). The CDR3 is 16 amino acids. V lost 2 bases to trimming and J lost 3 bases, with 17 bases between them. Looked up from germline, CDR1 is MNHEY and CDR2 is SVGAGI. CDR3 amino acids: CASSYRQETMFYEQYF. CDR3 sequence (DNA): TGTGCCAGCAGTTACCGACAGGAGACAATGTTCTACGAGCAGTACTTC.

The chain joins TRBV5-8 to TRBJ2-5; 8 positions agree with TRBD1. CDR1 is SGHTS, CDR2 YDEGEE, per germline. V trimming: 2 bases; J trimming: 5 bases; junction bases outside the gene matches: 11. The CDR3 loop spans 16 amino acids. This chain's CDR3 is CASSFTIGQGPETQYF. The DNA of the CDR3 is TGTGCCAGCAGCTTTACAATTGGACAGGGCCCGGAGACCCAGTACTTC. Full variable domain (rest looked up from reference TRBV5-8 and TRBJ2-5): EAGVTQSPTHLIKTRGQQATLRCSPISGHTSVYWYQQALGLGLQFLLWYDEGEERNRGNFPPRFSGRQFPNYSSELNVNALELEDSALYLCASSFTIGQGPETQYFGPGTRLLVL.

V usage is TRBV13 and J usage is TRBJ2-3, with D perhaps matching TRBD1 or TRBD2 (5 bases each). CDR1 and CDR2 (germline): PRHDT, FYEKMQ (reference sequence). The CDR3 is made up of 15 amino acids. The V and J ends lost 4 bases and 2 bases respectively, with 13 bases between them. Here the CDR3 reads CASSSGIGNTDTQYF. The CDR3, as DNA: TGTGCCAGCAGCTCAGGGATCGGGAACACAGATACGCAGTATTTT.

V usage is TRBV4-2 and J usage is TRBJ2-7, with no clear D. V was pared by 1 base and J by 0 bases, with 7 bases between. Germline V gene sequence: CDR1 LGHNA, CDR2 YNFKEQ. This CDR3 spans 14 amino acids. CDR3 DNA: TGTGCCAGCAGCCAAGCCGTGAGCTCCTACGAGCAGTACTTC. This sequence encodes CASSQAVSSYEQYF.

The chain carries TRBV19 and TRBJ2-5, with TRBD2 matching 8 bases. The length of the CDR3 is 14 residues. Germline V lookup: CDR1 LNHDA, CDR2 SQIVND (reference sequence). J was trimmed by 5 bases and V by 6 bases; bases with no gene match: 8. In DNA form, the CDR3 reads TGTGCCAGTAGCCACGGGACTAGTGGGGAGACCCAGTACTTC. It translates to CASSHGTSGETQYF.

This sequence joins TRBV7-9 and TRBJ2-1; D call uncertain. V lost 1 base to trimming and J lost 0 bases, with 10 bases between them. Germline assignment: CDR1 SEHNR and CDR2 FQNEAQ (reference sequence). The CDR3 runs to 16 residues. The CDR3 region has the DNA TGTGCCAGCAGCTTAGATCCGGGTCGCTCCTACAATGAGCAGTTCTTC. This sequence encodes CASSLDPGRSYNEQFF.

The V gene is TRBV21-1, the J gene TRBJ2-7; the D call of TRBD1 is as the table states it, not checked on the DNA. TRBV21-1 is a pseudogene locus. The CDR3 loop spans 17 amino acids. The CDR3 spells CASSAAGRDRGIYEQYF. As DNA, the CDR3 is TGTGCCAGCAGCGCCGCCGGGAGGGACAGGGGAATCTACGAGCAGTACTTC.

CDR3 sequence reads: CASSSRGLGGEAIVVEQFF. For the CDR3, the DNA is TGTGCCAGCAGTTCCCGGGGCCTCGGGGGGGAAGCTATTGTCGTTGAGCAGTTCTTC. The rearrangement links TRBV27 to TRBJ2-1, with TRBD2 identical over 8 bases. The V and J ends lost 4 bases and 9 bases, in that order; junction bases with no gene match: 23. Germline V gives CDR1 MNHEY, CDR2 SMNVEV (reference sequence). This CDR3 region has 19 residues.

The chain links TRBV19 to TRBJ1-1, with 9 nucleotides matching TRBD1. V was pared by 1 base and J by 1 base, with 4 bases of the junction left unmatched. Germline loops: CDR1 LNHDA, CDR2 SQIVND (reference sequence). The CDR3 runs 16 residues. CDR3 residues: CASSIGQGDSNTEAFF. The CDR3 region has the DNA TGTGCCAGTAGTATAGGACAGGGGGATTCGAACACTGAAGCTTTCTTT.

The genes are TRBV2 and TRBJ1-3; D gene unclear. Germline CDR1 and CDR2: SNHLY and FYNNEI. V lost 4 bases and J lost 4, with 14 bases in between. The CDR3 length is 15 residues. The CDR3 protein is CASSARPEAGNTIYF. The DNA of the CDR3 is TGTGCCAGCAGTGCCCGACCTGAGGCAGGAAACACCATATATTTT.

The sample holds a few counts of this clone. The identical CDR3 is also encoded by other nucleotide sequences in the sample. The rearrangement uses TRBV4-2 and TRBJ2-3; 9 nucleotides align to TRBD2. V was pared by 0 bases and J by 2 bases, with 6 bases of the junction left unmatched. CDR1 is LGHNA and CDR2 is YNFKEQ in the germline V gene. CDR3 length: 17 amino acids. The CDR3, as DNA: TGTGCCAGCAGCCAAGATGGGGCGGGAGGGCTCACAGATACGCAGTATTTT. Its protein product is CASSQDGAGGLTDTQYF.

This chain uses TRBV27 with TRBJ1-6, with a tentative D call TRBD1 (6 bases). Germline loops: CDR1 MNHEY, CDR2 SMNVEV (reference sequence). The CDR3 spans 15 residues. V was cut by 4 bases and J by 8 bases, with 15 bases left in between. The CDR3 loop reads CASSSTGPRYSPLHF. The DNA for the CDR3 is TGTGCCAGCAGTTCGACAGGCCCCCGGTATTCACCCCTCCACTTT.

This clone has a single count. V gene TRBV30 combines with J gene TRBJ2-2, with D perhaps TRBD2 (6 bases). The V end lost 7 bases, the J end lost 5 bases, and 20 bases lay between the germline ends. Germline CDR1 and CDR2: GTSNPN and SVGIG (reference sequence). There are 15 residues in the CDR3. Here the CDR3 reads CALSRQSGGTGELFF. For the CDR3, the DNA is TGTGCCTTATCTCGACAGTCTGGAGGGACCGGGGAGCTGTTTTTT.

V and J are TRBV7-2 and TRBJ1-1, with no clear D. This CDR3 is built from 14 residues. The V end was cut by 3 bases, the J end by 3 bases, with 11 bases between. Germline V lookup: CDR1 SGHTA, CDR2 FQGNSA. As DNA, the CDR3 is TGTGCCAGCAGCTTGGGGAGCTTATACACTGAAGCTTTCTTT. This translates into CASSLGSLYTEAFF.

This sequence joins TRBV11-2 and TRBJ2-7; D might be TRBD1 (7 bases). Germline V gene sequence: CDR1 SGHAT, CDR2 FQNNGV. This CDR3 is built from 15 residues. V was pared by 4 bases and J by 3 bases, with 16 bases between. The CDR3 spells CASSSRGTAYYEQYF. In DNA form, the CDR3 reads TGTGCCAGCAGCTCCCGCGGGACAGCTTACTACGAGCAGTACTTC.

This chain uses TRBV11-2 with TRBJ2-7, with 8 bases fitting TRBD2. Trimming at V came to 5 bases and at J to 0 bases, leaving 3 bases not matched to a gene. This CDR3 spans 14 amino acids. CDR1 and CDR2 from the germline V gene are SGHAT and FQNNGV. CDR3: CASSLSGISYEQYF. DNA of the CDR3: TGTGCCAGCAGCCTTAGCGGGATCTCCTACGAGCAGTACTTC.

The CDR3, as DNA: TGTGCCAGCACCATCGAGACAGGGGAAGTAATTAACTATGGCTACACCTTC. Protein product: CASTIETGEVINYGYTF. This chain connects TRBV28 to TRBJ1-2, with TRBD1 matching 8 bases. V lost 7 bases, J lost 1 base, and 14 bases stayed unmatched. The CDR3 sequence is 17 residues long. The V gene's germline CDR1 is MDHEN and CDR2 SYDVKM.

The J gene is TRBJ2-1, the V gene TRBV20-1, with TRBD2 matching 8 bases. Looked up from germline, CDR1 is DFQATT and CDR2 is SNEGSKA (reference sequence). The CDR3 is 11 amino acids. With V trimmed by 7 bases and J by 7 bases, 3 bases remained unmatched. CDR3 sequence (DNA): TGCAGTGGTGTAGCGGGAAATGAGCAGTTCTTC. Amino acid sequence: CSGVAGNEQFF.